This is a list of T cell receptor beta chains from one sample in a study of blood T cell repertoires in COVID-19. TCRdb's table, derived via immunoSEQ multiplex PCR, lists solely in-frame clones and lacks some. The sample includes some 250,000 clones, 70% to 85% seen only once; the top ten take more than 8%. Sample: peripheral blood. The receptors shown here come from an elderly woman with acute or convalescent COVID-19. CDR3s include the opening cysteine and the closing phenylalanine or tryptophan. The D gene is left open where the match is weak. The size of a clone is reported for some rows only, either as once, few or many, or as a class for expanded clones.

>TRBV12-3/TRBV12-4|.|TRBJ2-2|.|12
CASNRFSGELFF
TGTGCCAGCAACAGGTTTTCGGGGGAGCTGTTTTTT
>TRBV6-2/TRBV6-3|.|TRBJ2-1|TRBD2|16
CASSYSTSGGPNEQFF
TGTGCCAGCAGTTACTCTACCAGCGGGGGGCCCAATGAGCAGTTCTTC
>TRBV13|.|TRBJ1-4|TRBD1|14
CASSLGQFNEKLFF
TGTGCCAGCAGCTTGGGACAGTTTAATGAAAAACTGTTTTTT
>TRBV7-9|.|TRBJ2-3|.|15
CASSGSPPVRDTQYF
TGTGCCAGCAGCGGGAGCCCCCCCGTACGAGATACGCAGTATTTT
>TRBV2|.|TRBJ1-5|.|14
CASSIGQHNQPQHF
TGTGCCAGCAGTATCGGACAGCACAATCAGCCCCAGCATTTT
>TRBV28|.|TRBJ1-5|.|12
CASSLLIQPQHF
TGTGCCAGCAGTCTACTGATCCAGCCCCAGCATTTT
>TRBV12-3/TRBV12-4|.|TRBJ2-1|.|12
CASIRQNNEQFF
TGTGCCAGCATTCGACAGAACAATGAGCAGTTCTTC
>TRBV6-5|.|TRBJ2-1|.|15
CASSYQGANYNEQFF
TGTGCCAGCAGTTACCAGGGTGCGAACTACAATGAGCAGTTCTTC
>TRBV11-2|.|TRBJ1-3|TRBD1|16
CASSIGTGYSGNTIYF
TGTGCCAGCAGCATCGGGACAGGTTACTCTGGAAACACCATATATTTT
>TRBV5-4|.|TRBJ1-2|TRBD1|15
CASSQDRARNYGYTF
TGTGCCAGCAGCCAAGACAGGGCAAGGAACTATGGCTACACCTTC
>TRBV7-9|.|TRBJ2-3|.|17
CASSLESTGKVTDTQYF
TGTGCCAGCAGCTTAGAGAGTACAGGGAAAGTAACAGATACGCAGTATTTT
>TRBV25-1|.|TRBJ1-5|TRBD1|17
CASTIWTDRGYNQPQHF
TGTGCCAGCACCATTTGGACTGACAGGGGGTACAATCAGCCCCAGCATTTT
>TRBV19|.|TRBJ1-5|.|14
CASSTQGRRQPQHF
TGTGCCAGTAGCACACAGGGTCGAAGGCAGCCCCAGCATTTT
>TRBV5-6|.|TRBJ2-5|.|15
CASSSLTENLETQYF
TGTGCCAGCAGCTCCCTAACAGAGAATCTGGAGACCCAGTACTTC
>TRBV28|few|TRBJ1-2|.|12
CAARGAISGYTF
TGTGCCGCGCGGGGGGCAATCTCTGGCTACACCTTC
>TRBV5-6|.|TRBJ1-5|TRBD1|16
CASSPRQGANNQPQHF
TGTGCCAGCAGCCCTCGACAGGGGGCTAACAATCAGCCCCAGCATTTT
>TRBV5-4|.|TRBJ2-1|.|12
CASSLAHLEQFF
TGTGCCAGCAGCTTGGCCCACCTAGAGCAGTTCTTC
>TRBV11-2|once|TRBJ1-6|TRBD1|13
CASSATGPSPLHF
TGTGCCAGCAGCGCGACAGGGCCTTCACCCCTCCACTTT
>TRBV19|.|TRBJ1-5|.|16
CASSTTELDSNQPQHF
TGTGCCAGTAGTACAACAGAATTAGATAGCAATCAGCCCCAGCATTTT
>TRBV5-1|.|TRBJ2-3|.|14
CASRGQTSTDTQYF
TGCGCCAGCAGGGGACAAACTAGCACAGATACGCAGTATTTT
>TRBV6-4|.|TRBJ2-3|.|15
CASSESGTSTDTQYF
TGTGCCAGCAGTGAGAGCGGCACTAGCACAGATACGCAGTATTTT
>TRBV13|.|TRBJ1-4|TRBD1|15
CASSSGQGRLRKLFF
TGTGCCAGCAGCTCAGGACAGGGCCGTTTGAGAAAACTGTTTTTT
>TRBV9|.|TRBJ1-6|.|13
CASSVAPSSPLHF
TGTGCCAGCAGCGTAGCCCCCAGTTCACCCCTCCACTTT
>TRBV27|once|TRBJ1-5|.|15
CASSLVGASNQPQHF
TGTGCCAGCAGTTTGGTGGGGGCGAGCAATCAGCCCCAGCATTTT
>TRBV10-3|.|TRBJ2-7|TRBD1|13
CAISEGQDYEQYF
TGTGCCATCAGTGAGGGACAGGACTACGAGCAGTACTTC
>TRBV11-2|.|TRBJ1-1|TRBD1|14
CASSSWTGNTEAFF
TGTGCCAGCAGCTCCTGGACAGGGAACACTGAAGCTTTCTTT
>TRBV7-3|.|TRBJ2-2|.|14
CASSSRGHTGELFF
TGTGCCAGCAGCTCCCGAGGGCACACCGGGGAGCTGTTTTTT
>TRBV6-5|.|TRBJ1-4|.|15
CASSYWWGGNEKLFF
TGTGCCAGCAGTTATTGGTGGGGGGGGAATGAAAAACTGTTTTTT
>TRBV2|.|TRBJ1-5|TRBD1|14
CASTGQGKPQPQHF
TGTGCCAGCACGGGACAGGGTAAGCCCCAGCCCCAGCATTTT
>TRBV18|.|TRBJ1-5|TRBD1|15
CASSPAGGGNQPQHF
TGTGCCAGCTCACCGGCAGGGGGCGGCAATCAGCCCCAGCATTTT
>TRBV5-6|.|TRBJ1-2|TRBD1|15
CASNPLPGQNYGYTF
TGTGCCAGCAACCCCCTCCCGGGACAGAACTATGGCTACACCTTC
>TRBV4-2|.|TRBJ1-6|.|17
CASSQVYVELVNSPLHF
TGTGCCAGCAGCCAAGTGTACGTGGAGTTGGTTAATTCACCCCTCCACTTT
>TRBV9|.|TRBJ2-3|.|12
CASAGATDTQYF
TGTGCCAGCGCGGGGGCCACAGATACGCAGTATTTT
>TRBV3-1/TRBV3-2|once|TRBJ1-3|.|17
CASSQGVRGSKRNTIYF
TGTGCCAGCAGCCAAGGCGTTCGGGGGAGCAAGAGAAACACCATATATTTT
>TRBV5-1|.|TRBJ2-5|TRBD1|15
CASTLWGTGDETQYF
TGCGCCAGCACCCTGTGGGGGACAGGGGACGAGACCCAGTACTTC
>TRBV4-1|few|TRBJ1-2|TRBD1|16
CASSQDWSGGLYGYTF
TGCGCCAGCAGCCAAGATTGGTCAGGGGGACTTTATGGCTACACCTTC
>TRBV5-6|few|TRBJ2-3|TRBD1|17
CASSLTKRDRGRDTQYF
TGTGCCAGCAGCTTGACGAAGAGGGACAGGGGGCGAGATACGCAGTATTTT
>TRBV6-5|.|TRBJ1-6|.|15
CASSSRGGGISPLHF
TGTGCCAGCAGCAGTCGGGGGGGAGGAATTTCACCCCTCCACTTT
>TRBV5-6|.|TRBJ1-2|TRBD1|15
CASSLWDSHNYGYTF
TGTGCCAGCAGCTTGTGGGACAGCCATAACTATGGCTACACCTTC
>TRBV28|.|TRBJ2-7|TRBD1|13
CASSPLTRDRALF
TGTGCCAGCAGTCCACTTACCCGGGACAGGGCCCTCTTC
>TRBV25-1|.|TRBJ1-4|.|16
CASSMGEGRSNEKLFF
TGTGCCAGCAGTATGGGCGAAGGGAGGAGTAATGAAAAACTGTTTTTT
>TRBV3-1/TRBV3-2|once|TRBJ1-6|.|17
CASSQGRGRGESSPLHF
TGTGCCAGCAGCCAAGGCCGAGGGAGGGGAGAGAGTTCACCCCTCCACTTT
>TRBV20-1|.|TRBJ1-1|TRBD1|11
CSAQQGAGAFF
TGCAGTGCCCAACAGGGGGCGGGAGCTTTCTTT
>TRBV6-5|once|TRBJ1-1|.|14
CASIALQLNTEAFF
TGTGCCAGCATCGCCCTACAGCTGAACACTGAAGCTTTCTTT
>TRBV18|.|TRBJ1-6|.|17
CASSPTRDITYNSPLHF
TGTGCCAGCTCACCAACGAGGGACATTACCTATAATTCACCCCTCCACTTT
>TRBV6-2/TRBV6-3|.|TRBJ2-3|TRBD1|15
CASSRQGPRTDTQYF
TGTGCCAGCAGTCGACAGGGGCCCCGCACAGATACGCAGTATTTT
>TRBV6-6|.|TRBJ2-5|TRBD2|16
CASSYTATGGAETQYF
TGTGCCAGCAGTTACACGGCCACGGGGGGGGCAGAGACCCAGTACTTC